This T cell receptor beta chain was retrieved from a study of blood T cell repertoires in COVID-19. Libraries were prepared by immunoSEQ multiplex PCR; TCRdb keeps only in-frame clonotypes and omits some of them. Of around 500,000 clones in the sample, about 88% were seen once. CDR1 and CDR2 from the germline V gene are MNHEY and SVGAGI. This CDR3 has 14 residues. The V gene lost 6 bases and the J gene lost 2 bases, with 13 bases spanning the gap. Living in 24 US areas, the participants were between about 18 and 95 years of age. The study counted Cohort 3 donors as recovered given two negative PCRs, clearance, or symptom resolution.

The chain links TRBV6-5 to TRBJ1-1; the D is unclear. The sequence derives from a woman in her fifties or sixties who had recovered from COVID-19. Material: PBMCs or T cells enriched from blood (not recorded which). The CDR3 loop is CASRQARINTEAFF. In DNA, the CDR3 is TGTGCCAGCAGGCAGGCACGCATAAACACTGAAGCTTTCTTT.